The clone carrying this T cell receptor (beta chain) appeared a few times. This entry belongs to a study of radiotherapy plus CTLA-4 blockade in lung cancer. Profiling relied on immunoSEQ multiplex PCR, and the TCRdb table lists in-frame clones only, not all of them. The sample has over 70,000 clones, approximately 84% seen once; the top ten hold about 2%. Trimming removed 7 bases at V and 4 bases at J, with 17 bases between. The CDR3 is made up of 14 amino acids. Per germline, CDR1 SGHRS and CDR2 YFSETQ. The material was peripheral blood, obtained from a patient treated with radiotherapy plus ipilimumab. The clonotype was recovered from a human donor with non-small cell lung cancer who had a partial response to radiotherapy plus ipilimumab. The genes are TRBV5-1 and TRBJ2-5; possible D gene TRBD2, 6 bases. CDR3 protein: CASGPSDGGETQYF. In DNA form, the CDR3 reads TGCGCCAGCGGCCCTAGCGACGGGGGAGAGACCCAGTACTTC.